The 23 T cell receptor beta chains listed next were all sequenced from one sample in a study of T-cell reconstitution after alpha-beta-depleted transplantation in children. Library preparation (for TCRbeta) was performed with unique molecular identifiers. TCRdb re-derived calls from the PCR reads in MiXCR, one entry per CDR3 protein. This table has about a million distinct CDR3 sequences, under 30% appearing once. Sequencing was performed on PBMCs, mostly from graft donor cells, taken 360 days after TCRalphabeta/CD19-depleted stem cell transplant. The receptors derive from a boy in the first two years of life who had a stem cell transplant for SCID, so the T cells may come from the graft donor.

In its sample, this clonotype was seen a few times. This chain joins TRBV5-1 and TRBJ2-4, with TRBD2 matching over 8 bases. The germline V gene encodes CDR1 SGHRS and CDR2 YFSETQ. This CDR3 is built from 14 residues. V gave up 3 bases and J gave up 3 bases; unmatched junction bases: 2. CDR3 nucleotide sequence: TGCGCCAGCAGCTCCGGGGGGGGCAAAAACATTCAGTACTTC. Its protein is CASSSGGGKNIQYF.

This clonotype occurred a few times. The chain combines TRBV10-3 with TRBJ2-1; D is possibly TRBD1 (6 bases). Germline lookup yields CDR1 ENHRY and CDR2 SYGVKD. V lost 3 bases, J lost 0 bases, and 12 bases lay in between. CDR3 length: 16 residues. The DNA of the CDR3 is TGTGCCATCAGTGAAGCAGGGGCGAGCTCCTACAATGAGCAGTTCTTC. This translates into CAISEAGASSYNEQFF.

This rearrangement joins TRBV10-3 to TRBJ2-2; D might be TRBD1 or TRBD2, each matching 5 bases. The CDR3 runs 16 residues. V was clipped by 3 bases and J by 6 bases, with 17 bases between them. Germline-derived CDR1 and CDR2 are ENHRY and SYGVKD. CDR3 region: CAISDGTQVLAGELFF. CDR3 in DNA: TGTGCCATCAGTGATGGGACCCAGGTGCTCGCCGGGGAGCTGTTTTTT.

The chain has TRBV19 and TRBJ2-7; 9 bases fit TRBD1. CDR3 length: 15 amino acids. From germline, CDR1 is LNHDA and CDR2 SQIVND (reference sequence). V dropped 3 bases and J dropped 2; count of bases not matched to a gene: 5. This CDR3 is CASSIPGQGTYEQYF. The CDR3 DNA is TGTGCCAGTAGTATTCCGGGACAGGGCACCTACGAGCAGTACTTC. The full variable domain, rest sourced from reference TRBV19 and TRBJ2-7, is DGGITQSPKYLFRKEGQNVTLSCEQNLNHDAMYWYRQDPGQGLRLIYYSQIVNDFQKGDIAEGYSVSREKKESFPLTVTSAQKNPTAFYLCASSIPGQGTYEQYFGPGTRLTVT.

This chain uses TRBV6-2 or TRBV6-3 with TRBJ2-3; 7 bases map to TRBD1. This CDR3 comprises 15 residues. Germline V lookup: CDR1 MNHEY, CDR2 SVGEGT. V lost 6 bases, J lost 8 bases, and 14 bases stayed unmatched. Here the CDR3 reads CASSPRAGGQSTQYF. For the CDR3, the DNA is TGTGCCAGCAGCCCTCGGGCAGGGGGTCAATCTACGCAGTATTTT.

The J gene is TRBJ2-3, the V gene TRBV5-6; TRBD2 aligns across 7 bases. This CDR3 is built from 14 residues. Germline-derived CDR1 and CDR2 are SGHDT and YYEEEE. V trimming: 1 base; J trimming: 2 bases; junction bases outside the gene matches: 1. CDR3 residues: CASSLWDYTDTQYF. Written as DNA, the CDR3 is TGTGCCAGCAGCTTGTGGGACTACACAGATACGCAGTATTTT. Full variable domain (outside the CDR3, taken from reference TRBV5-6 and TRBJ2-3): DAGVTQSPTHLIKTRGQQVTLRCSPKSGHDTVSWYQQALGQGPQFIFQYYEEEERQRGNFPDRFSGHQFPNYSSELNVNALLLGDSALYLCASSLWDYTDTQYFGPGTRLTVL.

V usage is TRBV12-3 or TRBV12-4 and J usage is TRBJ2-1, with D possibly being TRBD2 (6 bases). This CDR3 comprises 17 residues. Trimming stripped 6 bases from V and 0 bases from J, with 18 bases between. The CDR3 DNA sequence: TGTGCCAGCAGAGCGGATAGCGGTTTGAGCTCCTACAATGAGCAGTTCTTC. It encodes CASRADSGLSSYNEQFF.

The genes are TRBV5-1 and TRBJ2-1, with D perhaps matching TRBD1 (6 bases). Trimming removed 2 bases from V and 3 bases from J, with 12 bases in between. CDR1 SGHRS and CDR2 YFSETQ come from the germline V gene. The CDR3 consists of 15 residues. CDR3 region: CASSFTGSRYNEQFF. CDR3 bases: TGCGCCAGCAGCTTTACAGGGTCCCGCTACAATGAGCAGTTCTTC.

The rearrangement uses TRBV2 and TRBJ2-7, with no clear D. The CDR3 totals 14 residues. Trimming left V 1 base short and J 3 bases short, with 10 bases between. The germline CDR1 and CDR2 sequences are SNHLY and FYNNEI. For the CDR3, the DNA is TGTGCCAGCAGTGAAGACAGAATTAACTACGAGCAGTACTTC. As protein: CASSEDRINYEQYF.

The genes are TRBV12-3 or TRBV12-4 and TRBJ1-1; D possibly corresponds to TRBD1 (5 bases). The CDR3 contains 15 residues. V dropped 3 bases and J dropped 0 bases, with 11 bases sitting between them. CDR3 region: CASSFGRDLNTEAFF. CDR3 sequence (DNA): TGTGCCAGCAGTTTTGGTCGGGACTTGAACACTGAAGCTTTCTTT.

The V and J genes are TRBV12-3 or TRBV12-4 and TRBJ1-2, with D possibly being TRBD1 (6 bases). CDR3 length equals 15 residues. V lost 6 bases, J lost 5 bases, and 19 bases lay in between. This CDR3 reads CASSQTPETGYGYTF. The CDR3 nucleotides are TGTGCCAGCAGCCAAACCCCGGAGACAGGATATGGCTACACCTTC.

This clonotype has a handful of counts. The chain combines TRBV12-3 or TRBV12-4 with TRBJ1-2, with 7 bases that match TRBD1. After removal of 6 bases from V and 7 bases from J, the junction contained 5 bases not matched to a gene. CDR3 length: 12 amino acids. The CDR3 spells CASSSGGVGYTF. For the CDR3, the DNA is TGTGCCAGCAGCTCAGGGGGAGTTGGCTACACCTTC.

This clonotype was counted only a few times. The rearrangement uses TRBV24-1 and TRBJ1-2; possibly TRBD1 for D (6 bases). Trimming pared 5 bases from V and 2 bases from J, leaving 11 bases between. CDR1 is KGHDR, CDR2 SFDVKD, per germline. This CDR3 is 14 amino acids long. The CDR3 loop reads CATSGTEGNYGYTF. As DNA, the CDR3 is TGTGCCACCAGTGGGACAGAGGGGAACTATGGCTACACCTTC.

V and J are TRBV19 and TRBJ2-1; 8 bases line up with TRBD1. The CDR3 is made up of 16 amino acids. Germline lookup yields CDR1 LNHDA and CDR2 SQIVND (reference sequence). V lost 5 bases and J lost 4; bases outside the gene matches: 10. The chain's CDR3 is CASSPLRQGAYNEQFF. The CDR3 region has the DNA TGTGCCAGTAGTCCCCTTAGGCAGGGGGCTTACAATGAGCAGTTCTTC. The full variable domain, completed using reference TRBV19 and TRBJ2-1, is DGGITQSPKYLFRKEGQNVTLSCEQNLNHDAMYWYRQDPGQGLRLIYYSQIVNDFQKGDIAEGYSVSREKKESFPLTVTSAQKNPTAFYLCASSPLRQGAYNEQFFGPGTRLTVL.

This clonotype was counted only a few times. The chain joins TRBV5-1 to TRBJ1-6; D unclear. V dropped 4 bases and J dropped 7 bases, with 15 bases sitting between them. The CDR3 runs 15 residues. Germline V gene lookup returns CDR1 SGHRS and CDR2 YFSETQ. The CDR3 bases are TGCGCCAGCAGCCCGGAGGGAGGAAGGAATTCACCCCTCCACTTT. Translating gives CASSPEGGRNSPLHF.

This clonotype was seen a few times. This chain joins TRBV20-1 and TRBJ1-5, with D hard to call. Germline V gene lookup returns CDR1 DFQATT and CDR2 SNEGSKA (reference sequence). V gave up 3 bases and J gave up 5 bases, with 11 bases separating them. This CDR3 comprises 13 residues. This CDR3 reads CSASERVYQPQHF. CDR3 DNA: TGCAGTGCTAGTGAGAGGGTTTATCAGCCCCAGCATTTT.

The chain is built from TRBV4-3 and TRBJ2-6; D is undetermined. Germline lookup yields CDR1 LGHNA and CDR2 YSLEER. V lost 4 bases and J lost 4, with 11 bases in between. This CDR3 has 15 residues. As DNA, the CDR3 is TGCGCCAGCAGCCCCACCTCGGCAGGGGCCAACGTCCTGACTTTC. Protein product: CASSPTSAGANVLTF.

The V and J genes are TRBV13 and TRBJ2-2, with 8 positions matching TRBD2. The V gene end was trimmed by 3 bases and the J gene end by 5 bases; junction bases not matched to a gene: 8. Per the germline V gene, CDR1 is PRHDT and CDR2 is FYEKMQ (reference sequence). This CDR3 has 16 residues. CDR3 bases: TGTGCCAGCAGCTTCCTTCCAGCGGGGGAGACCGGGGAGCTGTTTTTT. As protein: CASSFLPAGETGELFF.

This clonotype was seen a handful of times. The J gene is TRBJ1-1, the V gene TRBV12-3 or TRBV12-4, with D perhaps matching TRBD1 (6 bases). Trimming left V 6 bases short and J 10 bases short, with 21 bases between. CDR3 size: 14 residues. CDR3 nucleotide sequence: TGTGCCAGCAGCTACCCCGGGACACCCCAGGGAGCTTTCTTT. Protein product: CASSYPGTPQGAFF.

This clonotype was observed at least ten times. The chain uses TRBV5-1 and TRBJ1-2; D is undetermined. The germline V gene encodes CDR1 SGHRS and CDR2 YFSETQ. V was shortened by 5 bases and J by 2 bases, with 7 bases between the two germline ends. CDR3 length: 12 residues. Here the CDR3 reads CASRTDNYGYTF. CDR3 nucleotides: TGCGCCAGCAGGACGGACAACTATGGCTACACCTTC.

This chain uses TRBV6-1 with TRBJ1-1; weak D call: TRBD1 (5 bases). The CDR3 extends over 17 amino acids. V was shortened by 0 bases and J by 4 bases, with 18 bases between the two germline ends. In germline, CDR1 is MNHNS, CDR2 SASEGT. CDR3 nucleotide sequence: TGTGCCAGCAGTGAAGCGCTTCTACGCGGCGGGGGCACTGAAGCTTTCTTT. It encodes CASSEALLRGGGTEAFF.

The DNA of the CDR3 is TGTGCCACCAGCAGAGGATCGGGGTGGGAGACCGGGGAGCTGTTTTTT. This encodes CATSRGSGWETGELFF. The V and J genes are TRBV15 and TRBJ2-2, with D possibly TRBD2 on 5 matching bases. Germline-derived CDR1 and CDR2 are LNHNV and YYDKDF (reference sequence). CDR3 length: 16 residues. The V end lost 1 base, the J end lost 5 bases, and 14 bases lay between the germline ends.

This clonotype was observed a handful of times. V usage is TRBV5-1 and J usage is TRBJ2-3, with D unresolved. V dropped 0 bases and J dropped 4 bases, with 9 bases sitting between them. The CDR3 is 14 amino acids. Germline CDR1 reads SGHRS; CDR2 reads YFSETQ. The CDR3 sequence is CASSLDSYSDTQYF. The CDR3 DNA follows: TGCGCCAGCAGCTTGGACAGTTATTCAGATACGCAGTATTTT.